This T cell receptor (beta chain) was identified during a study of T cells after yellow fever vaccination. The study's findings and limits: Subsequent booster samples again held most clones from primary vaccination (96% CD4, roughly 91% CD8). Clonotypes shared by both compartments, CD4 and CD8, made up a small share. Though weaker, the secondary response peaked faster, on day 5 versus 15.

The sample holds a few counts of this clonotype. Its antigen is unknown. Germline CDR1 SGHDT, CDR2 YYEEEE. V was trimmed by 4 bases and J by 5 bases, leaving 18 bases between them. The CDR3 has 16 residues. Researchers made TCR cDNA using 5'RACE template switching, and this step added a universal primer site and UMIs. One entry per CDR3 protein, called by TCRdb with MiXCR from the 5' RACE reads. The sample has approximately 300,000 distinct CDR3 sequences, 10% to 15% seen once. The material sequenced was CD4+ T cells sorted from PBMCs, taken 45 days after the yellow fever booster vaccination. This TCR derives from a man between 25 and 39 years old who received the YFV17D yellow fever vaccine. V and J are TRBV5-6 and TRBJ1-4; no reliable D call. CDR3 region: CASSATNTRVNEKLFF. DNA of the CDR3: TGTGCCAGCAGCGCTACCAACACCCGGGTCAATGAAAAACTGTTTTTT.